Included here is one T cell receptor beta chain sequence, with context. This sample was taken from a study of cytomegalovirus exposure and HLA in healthy donors. Study at large: Of the donors genotyped, about 390 in all, about 80% fell in the Caucasian-associated ancestry cluster.

The J segment lost 7 bases and the V segment lost 2 bases, leaving 7 bases of the junction unmatched. Germline V gene sequence: CDR1 MDHEN, CDR2 SYDVKM. This CDR3 is built from 15 residues. Donors were nominally healthy when sampled, though unrecorded immune exposures were likely. Both 60 Vbeta primers and 13 Jbeta primers went into the PCR. Methods used by the authors: Around 9.9 million shared chains were among the approximately 80 million unique TCR beta chains that a later analysis counted. Method: immunoSEQ multiplex PCR; TCRdb's copy keeps in-frame clones and lacks some. The V and J calls and clone size come from that table; D and trimming were worked out from the DNA. This table holds 150,000 to 200,000 clones, roughly three quarters found once.

This TCR was sampled from a male donor in good health and CMV-seronegative. Source material: PBMCs. The chain employs TRBV28 and TRBJ1-4, with 7 nucleotides matching TRBD1. The CDR3 sequence is CASSLGTAGGEKLFF. DNA for the CDR3: TGTGCCAGCAGTTTAGGGACAGCTGGTGGTGAAAAACTGTTTTTT.